Each of the 6 T cell receptor beta chains below was sequenced from the same sample in a study of OX40 agonist ivuxolimab in advanced cancers. Profiling relied on immunoSEQ multiplex PCR, and the TCRdb table lists in-frame clones only, not all of them. The sample yields some 140,000 clones, less than 95% seen once. The specimen was CD4+ or CD8+ T cells sorted from blood, collected in a trial of the OX40 agonist ivuxolimab. Receptors originate from an adult with an advanced solid tumor such as melanoma, head and neck, liver or kidney cancer.

The chain is built from TRBV4-2 and TRBJ1-6; unclear D gene. Trimming pared 4 bases from V and 7 bases from J, leaving 8 bases between. The CDR3 consists of 13 residues. Looked up from germline, CDR1 is LGHNA and CDR2 is YNFKEQ. For the CDR3, the DNA is TGTGCCAGCAGCCCATCGACCAATTCACCCCTCCACTTT. It is translated as CASSPSTNSPLHF.

This chain joins TRBV5-1 and TRBJ1-2; no clear D. The CDR3 is 14 amino acids. The germline V and J ends were trimmed by 0 bases and 11 bases, with 17 bases remaining between them. Germline CDR1 and CDR2: SGHRS and YFSETQ. This CDR3 reads CASSLGTVSPDYTF. The CDR3 DNA reads TGCGCCAGCAGCTTGGGGACGGTCTCGCCCGATTACACCTTC.

The chain is built from TRBV9 and TRBJ1-4; TRBD1 aligns across 8 bases. This CDR3 is 14 amino acids long. Trimming cost V 4 bases and J 7 bases; bases outside gene matches: 6. In germline, CDR1 is SGDLS, CDR2 YYNGEE. The CDR3 spells CASSTQGEGEKLFF. CDR3 DNA sequence: TGTGCCAGCAGCACACAGGGGGAAGGTGAAAAACTGTTTTTT.

The genes are TRBV4-3 and TRBJ2-7; weak D call: TRBD2 (6 bases). Germline V gene data show CDR1 as LGHNA and CDR2 as YSLEER. CDR3 size: 18 residues. V lost 0 bases, J lost 0 bases, and 18 bases lay in between. The CDR3 bases are TGCGCCAGCAGCCAAGATTGGAACCAACGGGGGTACTCCTACGAGCAGTACTTC. Translated: CASSQDWNQRGYSYEQYF.

This chain joins TRBV7-2 and TRBJ1-1, with 12 bases identical to TRBD1. Germline CDR1 SGHTA, CDR2 FQGNSA. Trimming cost V 5 bases and J 4 bases; bases outside gene matches: 8. This CDR3 comprises 16 residues. The CDR3 spells CASSVPGQGARTEAFF. The DNA of the CDR3 is TGTGCCAGCAGCGTACCGGGACAGGGGGCTCGCACTGAAGCTTTCTTT.

The chain combines TRBV4-3 with TRBJ2-1, with 7 positions matching TRBD1. The CDR3 has 14 amino acids. Germline trimming cut 6 bases from V and 0 bases from J; bases unmatched to any gene: 2. Per the germline V gene, CDR1 is LGHNA and CDR2 is YSLEER. CDR3 in DNA: TGCGCCAGCAGTTACAGGGGCTCCTACAATGAGCAGTTCTTC. Translation gives CASSYRGSYNEQFF.